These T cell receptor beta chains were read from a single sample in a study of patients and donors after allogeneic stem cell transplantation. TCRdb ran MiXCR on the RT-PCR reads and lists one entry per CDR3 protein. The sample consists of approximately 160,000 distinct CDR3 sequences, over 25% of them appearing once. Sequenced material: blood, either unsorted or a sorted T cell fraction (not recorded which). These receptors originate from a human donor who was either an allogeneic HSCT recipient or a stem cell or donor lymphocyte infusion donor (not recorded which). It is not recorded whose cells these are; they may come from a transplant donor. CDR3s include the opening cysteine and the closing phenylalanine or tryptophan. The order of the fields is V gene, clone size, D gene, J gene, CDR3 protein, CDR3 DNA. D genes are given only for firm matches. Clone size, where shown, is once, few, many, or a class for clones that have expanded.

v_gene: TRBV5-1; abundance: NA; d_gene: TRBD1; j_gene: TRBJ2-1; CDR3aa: CATGTGASYNEQFF; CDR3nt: TGCGCCACCGGGACAGGGGCCTCCTACAATGAGCAGTTCTTC
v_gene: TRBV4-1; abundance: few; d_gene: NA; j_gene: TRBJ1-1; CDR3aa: CASSQYVGGTEAFF; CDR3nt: TGCGCCAGCAGCCAATATGTAGGAGGCACTGAAGCTTTCTTT
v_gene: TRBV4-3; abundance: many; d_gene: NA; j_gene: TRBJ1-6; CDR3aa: CASSQEWDSPLHF; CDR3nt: TGCGCCAGCAGCCAAGAATGGGATTCACCCCTCCACTTT
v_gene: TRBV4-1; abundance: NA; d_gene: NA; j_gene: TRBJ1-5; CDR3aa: CASSRYSDSNQPQHF; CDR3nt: TGCGCCAGCAGCCGATACTCCGATAGCAATCAGCCCCAGCATTTT
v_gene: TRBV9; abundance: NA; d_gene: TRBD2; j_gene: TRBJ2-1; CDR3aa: CASSLPGLADNEQFF; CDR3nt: TGTGCCAGCAGCCTACCGGGACTAGCGGACAATGAGCAGTTCTTC
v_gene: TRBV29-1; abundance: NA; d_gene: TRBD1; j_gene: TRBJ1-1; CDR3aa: CSVRGLFVTEAFF; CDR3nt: TGCAGCGTCAGGGGGCTGTTTGTCACTGAAGCTTTCTTT
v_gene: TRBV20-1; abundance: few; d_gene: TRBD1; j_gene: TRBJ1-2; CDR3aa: CSAPGQGRYGYTF; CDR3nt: TGCAGTGCTCCCGGACAGGGGAGGTATGGCTACACCTTC
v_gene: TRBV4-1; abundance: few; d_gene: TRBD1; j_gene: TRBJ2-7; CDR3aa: CASSQVPGQGATYEQYF; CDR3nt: TGCGCCAGCAGCCAAGTCCCGGGACAGGGGGCGACCTACGAGCAGTACTTC
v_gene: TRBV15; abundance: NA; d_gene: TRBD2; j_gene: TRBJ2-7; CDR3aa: CATSRGGRDFYEQYF; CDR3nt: TGTGCCACCAGCAGAGGCGGGAGGGATTTCTACGAGCAGTACTTC
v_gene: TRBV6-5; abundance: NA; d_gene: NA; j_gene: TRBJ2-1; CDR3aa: CASSYVGADGSAHNEQFF; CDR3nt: TGTGCCAGCAGTTACGTGGGGGCCGACGGGAGTGCCCACAATGAGCAGTTCTTC
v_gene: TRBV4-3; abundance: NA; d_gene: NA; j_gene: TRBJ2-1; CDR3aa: CASSRGLYSYNEQFF; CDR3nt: TGCGCCAGCAGCCGGGGACTGTACTCCTACAATGAGCAGTTCTTC
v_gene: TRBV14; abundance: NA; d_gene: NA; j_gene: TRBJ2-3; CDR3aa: CASSQGIGSGDTQYF; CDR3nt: TGTGCCAGCAGCCAAGGGATAGGGTCGGGAGATACGCAGTATTTT
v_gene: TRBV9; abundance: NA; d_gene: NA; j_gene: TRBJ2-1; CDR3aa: CASSVVEPNEQFF; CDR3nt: TGTGCCAGCAGCGTAGTTGAACCTAATGAGCAGTTCTTC
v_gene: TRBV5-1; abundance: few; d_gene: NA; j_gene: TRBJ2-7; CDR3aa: CASSLSGRPTYEQYF; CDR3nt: TGCGCCAGCAGCTTGAGTGGGAGGCCCACGTACGAGCAGTACTTC
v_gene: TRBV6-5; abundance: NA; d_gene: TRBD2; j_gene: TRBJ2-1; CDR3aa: CASSEGLDVRNEQFF; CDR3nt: TGTGCCAGCAGCGAGGGACTAGATGTAAGGAATGAGCAGTTCTTC
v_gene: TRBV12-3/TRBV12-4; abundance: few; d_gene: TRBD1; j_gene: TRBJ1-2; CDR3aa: CASSLRDRGNYGYTF; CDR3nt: TGTGCCAGCAGCCTCCGGGACAGGGGCAACTATGGCTACACCTTC
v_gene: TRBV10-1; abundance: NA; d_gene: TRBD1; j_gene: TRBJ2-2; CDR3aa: CASRGQGAGELFF; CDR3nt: TGCGCCAGCAGGGGACAGGGGGCCGGGGAGCTGTTTTTT
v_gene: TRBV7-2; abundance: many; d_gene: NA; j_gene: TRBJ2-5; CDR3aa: CASSLLFGQQETQYF; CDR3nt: TGTGCCAGCAGCCTATTGTTCGGCCAGCAAGAGACCCAGTACTTC
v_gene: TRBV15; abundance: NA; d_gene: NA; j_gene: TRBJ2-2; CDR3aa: CATSRVRDSPTGELFF; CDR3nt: TGTGCCACCAGCAGAGTTCGGGACTCCCCCACCGGGGAGCTGTTTTTT
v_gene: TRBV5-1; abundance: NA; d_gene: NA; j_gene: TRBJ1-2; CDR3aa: CASRLAGAYGYTF; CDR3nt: TGCGCCAGCAGATTGGCGGGGGCCTATGGCTACACCTTC
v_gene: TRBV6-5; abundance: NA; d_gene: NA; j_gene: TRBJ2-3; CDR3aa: CASSFPSTDTQYF; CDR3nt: TGTGCCAGCAGTTTTCCAAGCACAGATACGCAGTATTTT
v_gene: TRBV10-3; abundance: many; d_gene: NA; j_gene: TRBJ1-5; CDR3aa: CAISESGGRNQPQHF; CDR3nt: TGTGCCATCAGTGAGTCAGGGGGAAGAAATCAGCCCCAGCATTTT
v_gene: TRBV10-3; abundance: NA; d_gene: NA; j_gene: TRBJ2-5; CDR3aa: CAISESKGRQETQYF; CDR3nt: TGTGCCATCAGTGAGTCAAAGGGACGGCAAGAGACCCAGTACTTC
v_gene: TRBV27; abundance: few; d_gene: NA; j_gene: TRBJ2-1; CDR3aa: CASSSSLADSYNEQFF; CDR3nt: NA
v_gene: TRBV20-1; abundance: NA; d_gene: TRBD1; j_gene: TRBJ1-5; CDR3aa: CSAGQAKDQPQHF; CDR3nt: TGCAGTGCTGGACAGGCTAAGGACCAGCCCCAGCATTTT
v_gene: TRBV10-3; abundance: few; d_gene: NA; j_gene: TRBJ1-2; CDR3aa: CAISEGTGKGNYGYTF; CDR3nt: TGTGCCATCAGTGAGGGTACCGGGAAGGGGAACTATGGCTACACCTTC
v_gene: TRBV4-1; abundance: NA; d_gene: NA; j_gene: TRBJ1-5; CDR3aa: CASSQVWSWDQPQHF; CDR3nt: TGCGCCAGCAGCCAAGTTTGGTCCTGGGATCAGCCCCAGCATTTT
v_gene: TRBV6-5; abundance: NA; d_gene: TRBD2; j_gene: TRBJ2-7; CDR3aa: CASSYSAGGAYEQYF; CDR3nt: TGTGCCAGCAGTTACTCCGCGGGAGGGGCCTACGAGCAGTACTTC